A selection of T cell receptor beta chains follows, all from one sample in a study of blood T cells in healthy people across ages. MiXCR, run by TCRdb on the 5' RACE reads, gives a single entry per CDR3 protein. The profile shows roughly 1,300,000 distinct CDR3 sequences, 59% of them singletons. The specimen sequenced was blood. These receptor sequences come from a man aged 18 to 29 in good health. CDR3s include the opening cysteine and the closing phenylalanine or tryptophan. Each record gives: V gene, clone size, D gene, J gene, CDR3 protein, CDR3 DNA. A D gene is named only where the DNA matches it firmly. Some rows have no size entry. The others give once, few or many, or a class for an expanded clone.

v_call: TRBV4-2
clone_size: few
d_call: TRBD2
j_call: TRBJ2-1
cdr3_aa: CASRPHPPALAAGGEQFF
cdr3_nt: TGTGCCAGCAGGCCCCATCCACCAGCTCTAGCGGCTGGGGGTGAGCAGTTCTTC

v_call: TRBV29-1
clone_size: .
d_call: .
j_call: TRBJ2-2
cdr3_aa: CSAGEGQGGPGELFF
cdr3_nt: TGCAGCGCTGGGGAGGGACAAGGAGGCCCCGGGGAGCTGTTTTTT

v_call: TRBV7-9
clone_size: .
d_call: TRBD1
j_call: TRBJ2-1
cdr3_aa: CASSIVGQGVNEQFF
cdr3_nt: TGTGCCAGCAGCATTGTCGGACAGGGTGTGAATGAGCAGTTCTTC

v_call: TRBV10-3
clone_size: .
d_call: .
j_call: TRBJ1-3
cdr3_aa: CAISVSSGNTIYF
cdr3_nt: TGTGCCATCAGTGTGTCCTCTGGAAACACCATATATTTT

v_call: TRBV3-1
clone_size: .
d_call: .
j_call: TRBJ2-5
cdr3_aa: CASSQSGAQGWETQYF
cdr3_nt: TGTGCCAGCAGCCAAAGTGGGGCGCAAGGGTGGGAGACCCAGTACTTC

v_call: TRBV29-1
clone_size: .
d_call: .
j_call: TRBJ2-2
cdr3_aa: CSASKPLGGELFF
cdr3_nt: TGCAGCGCCTCAAAGCCTCTTGGCGGGGAGCTGTTTTTT

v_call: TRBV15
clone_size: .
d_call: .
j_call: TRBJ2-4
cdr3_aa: CATSRDRGAKNIQYF
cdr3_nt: TGTGCCACCAGCAGAGACCGGGGAGCCAAAAACATTCAGTACTTC

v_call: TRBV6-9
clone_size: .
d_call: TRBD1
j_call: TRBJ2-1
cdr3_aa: CASSYPGQGTDEQFF
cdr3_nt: TGTGCCAGCAGTTACCCGGGACAGGGTACAGATGAGCAGTTCTTC

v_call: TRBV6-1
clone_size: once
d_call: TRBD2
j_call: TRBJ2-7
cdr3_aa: CASRETSGYEQYF
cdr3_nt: TGTGCCAGCCGAGAGACTAGCGGGTACGAGCAGTACTTC

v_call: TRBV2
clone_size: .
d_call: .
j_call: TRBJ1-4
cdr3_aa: CASSWTARNEKLFF
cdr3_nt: TGTGCCAGCAGCTGGACAGCCCGTAATGAAAAACTGTTTTTT

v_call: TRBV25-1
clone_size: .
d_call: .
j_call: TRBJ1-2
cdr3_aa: CASSEAGGGYTF
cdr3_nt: TGTGCCAGCAGTGAAGCAGGTGGCGGCTACACCTTC

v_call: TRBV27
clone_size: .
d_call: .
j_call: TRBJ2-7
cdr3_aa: CASSSVGNEQYF
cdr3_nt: TGTGCCAGCAGCTCAGTAGGGAATGAGCAGTACTTC

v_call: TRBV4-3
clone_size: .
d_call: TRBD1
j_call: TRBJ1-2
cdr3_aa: CASSQGTGVFLGYTF
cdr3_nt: TGCGCCAGCAGCCAAGGAACAGGGGTTTTCTTAGGCTACACCTTC

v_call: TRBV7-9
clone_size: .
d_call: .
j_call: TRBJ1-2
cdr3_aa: CATPDLEGYTF
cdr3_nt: TGTGCCACCCCGGACCTGGAAGGCTACACCTTC